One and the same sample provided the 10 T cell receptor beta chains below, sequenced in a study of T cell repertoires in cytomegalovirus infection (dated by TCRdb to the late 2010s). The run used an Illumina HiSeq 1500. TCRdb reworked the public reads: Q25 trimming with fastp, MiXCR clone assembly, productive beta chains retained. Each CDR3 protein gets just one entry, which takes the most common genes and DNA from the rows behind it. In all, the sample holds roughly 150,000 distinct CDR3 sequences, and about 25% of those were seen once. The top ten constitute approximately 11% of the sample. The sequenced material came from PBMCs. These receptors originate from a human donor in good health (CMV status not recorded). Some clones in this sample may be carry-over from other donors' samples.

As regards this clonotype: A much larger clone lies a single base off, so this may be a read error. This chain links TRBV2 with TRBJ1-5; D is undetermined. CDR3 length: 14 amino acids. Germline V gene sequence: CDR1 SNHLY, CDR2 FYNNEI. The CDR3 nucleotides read TGTGCCAGCAGTCCCACATATAGCAATCAGCTCCAGCATTTT. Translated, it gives CASSPTYSNQLQHF.

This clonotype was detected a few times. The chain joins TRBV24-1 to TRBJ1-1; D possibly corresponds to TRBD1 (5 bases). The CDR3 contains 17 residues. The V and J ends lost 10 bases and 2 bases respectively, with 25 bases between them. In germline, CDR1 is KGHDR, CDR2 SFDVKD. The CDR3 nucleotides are TGTGCCACTACCCGATTTGGTCCGGGGGGGAGAAACACTGAAGCTTTCTTT. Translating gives CATTRFGPGGRNTEAFF.

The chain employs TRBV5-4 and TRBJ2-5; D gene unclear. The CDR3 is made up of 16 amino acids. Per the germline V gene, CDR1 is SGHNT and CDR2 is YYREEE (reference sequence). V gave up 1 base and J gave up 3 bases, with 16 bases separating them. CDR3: CASSLFGPQGKETQYF. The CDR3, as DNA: TGTGCCAGCAGCTTGTTTGGTCCACAAGGAAAAGAGACCCAGTACTTC.

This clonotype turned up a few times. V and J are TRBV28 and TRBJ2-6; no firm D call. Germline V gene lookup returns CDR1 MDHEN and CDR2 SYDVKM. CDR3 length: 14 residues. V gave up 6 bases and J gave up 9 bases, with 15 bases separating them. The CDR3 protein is CASRTSRGVNVLTF. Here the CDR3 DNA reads TGTGCCAGCAGGACCTCAAGAGGCGTCAACGTCCTGACTTTC.

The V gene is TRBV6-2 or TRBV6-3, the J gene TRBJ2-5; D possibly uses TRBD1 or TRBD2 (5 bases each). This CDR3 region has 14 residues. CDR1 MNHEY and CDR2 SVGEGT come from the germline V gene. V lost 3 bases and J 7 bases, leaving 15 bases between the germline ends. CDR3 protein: CASSYSGGVGTQYF. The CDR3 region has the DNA TGTGCCAGCAGTTATTCTGGGGGAGTGGGGACCCAGTACTTC.

This chain's CDR3 is CASSYSTPGGADTQYF. DNA of the CDR3: TGTGCCAGCAGTTACTCGACCCCAGGGGGAGCAGATACGCAGTATTTT. The genes are TRBV6-6 and TRBJ2-3; TRBD1 agrees at 7 bases. V gave up 0 bases and J gave up 4 bases; unmatched junction bases: 7. Germline V lookup: CDR1 MNHNY, CDR2 SVGAGI (reference sequence). This CDR3 contains 16 residues.

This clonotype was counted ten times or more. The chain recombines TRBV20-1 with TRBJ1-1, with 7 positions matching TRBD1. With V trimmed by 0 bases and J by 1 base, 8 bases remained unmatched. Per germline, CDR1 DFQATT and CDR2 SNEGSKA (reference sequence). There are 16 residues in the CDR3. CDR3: CSARDSGQASNTEAFF. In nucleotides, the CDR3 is TGCAGTGCTAGAGACTCCGGACAGGCGTCGAACACTGAAGCTTTCTTT.

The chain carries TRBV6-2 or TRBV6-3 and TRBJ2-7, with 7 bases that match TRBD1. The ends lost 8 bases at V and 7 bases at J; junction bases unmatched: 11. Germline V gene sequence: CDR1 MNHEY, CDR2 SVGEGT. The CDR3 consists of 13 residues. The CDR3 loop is CASGITGVREQYF. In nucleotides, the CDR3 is TGTGCCAGCGGTATAACAGGGGTTCGTGAGCAGTACTTC.

CDR3 region: CSARDGGRGAVDIQYF. CDR3 DNA: TGCAGTGCTAGAGATGGGGGTCGAGGTGCGGTGGACATTCAGTACTTC. The chain employs TRBV20-1 and TRBJ2-4; D may correspond to TRBD1 or TRBD2 (5 bases each). The V gene's germline CDR1 is DFQATT and CDR2 SNEGSKA (reference sequence). The CDR3 covers 16 residues. Trimming pared 0 bases from V and 8 bases from J, leaving 20 bases between.

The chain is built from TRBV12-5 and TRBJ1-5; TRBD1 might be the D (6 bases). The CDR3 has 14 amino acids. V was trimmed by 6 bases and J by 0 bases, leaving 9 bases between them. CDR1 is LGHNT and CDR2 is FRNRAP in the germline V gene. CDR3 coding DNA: TGTGCTAGTGGACAGGGAGATAGCAATCAGCCCCAGCATTTT. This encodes CASGQGDSNQPQHF.